Here is one TCR beta chain with its context. The antigen is undetermined. This entry belongs to a study of cytomegalovirus exposure and HLA in healthy donors. The assay was immunoSEQ multiplex PCR, and TCRdb's table has in-frame clones only and misses some. The repertoire consists of over 120,000 clones, with 80% to 90% occurring once and the leading ten covering roughly 6.4%. Whole-study findings and limits: Among TCR beta chains, those listed as cytomegalovirus-associated numbered fewer than 200.

Sequenced: PBMCs. This sequence was found in a woman in her 30s in good health and CMV-seropositive.

The CDR3 nucleotides read TGTGCCAGCAGCGACGGACCCGGGGTCACTGAAGCTTTCTTT. Amino acid sequence: CASSDGPGVTEAFF. V gene TRBV9 combines with J gene TRBJ1-1; D ambiguous. Trimming stripped 3 bases from V and 4 bases from J, with 13 bases between. The CDR3 extends over 14 amino acids. In germline, CDR1 is SGDLS, CDR2 YYNGEE.